The 27 T cell receptor beta chains presented below share a single source sample, sequenced in a study of cytomegalovirus exposure and HLA in healthy donors. PCR involved 60 Vbeta and 13 Jbeta primers. Sequenced by immunoSEQ multiplex PCR; TCRdb stores in-frame clones only, minus some. Here the sample spans around 140,000 clones, around three quarters being singletons. Sequencing used PBMCs. The receptor source for this set is a man aged 35 to 55 in good health and CMV-seronegative.

The chain is built from TRBV7-9 and TRBJ1-6; 12 nucleotides match TRBD1. The germline CDR1 and CDR2 sequences are SEHNR and FQNEAQ (reference sequence). CDR3 length: 18 residues. Unmatched junction bases numbered 5, after V lost 4 bases and J lost 1 base. CDR3 residues: CASSWDRGRESYNSPLHF. CDR3 bases: TGTGCCAGCAGCTGGGACAGGGGGCGCGAGTCCTATAATTCACCCCTCCACTTT.

Remarks on this clone: In the same sample, other DNA sequences code for this CDR3. The chain is built from TRBV9 and TRBJ2-7; D perhaps matches TRBD1 (7 bases). V dropped 0 bases and J dropped 3 bases, with 10 bases sitting between them. Germline assignment: CDR1 SGDLS and CDR2 YYNGEE. There are 14 residues in the CDR3. The CDR3 coding sequence is TGTGCCAGCAGCGTAGGACAGGGAGGCTACGAGCAGTACTTC. This encodes CASSVGQGGYEQYF.

This clone was detected only once. The rearrangement joins TRBV27 to TRBJ1-2; TRBD1 matches 9 bases. CDR3 length: 14 residues. The V and J ends lost 4 bases and 3 bases, in that order; junction bases with no gene match: 3. Germline V gene lookup returns CDR1 MNHEY and CDR2 SMNVEV (reference sequence). CDR3 sequence (DNA): TGTGCCAGCAGTTCCCGGACAGGGGACTATGGCTACACCTTC. This codes for CASSSRTGDYGYTF.

The chain couples TRBV7-9 to TRBJ2-4, with TRBD2 matching 9 bases. The J segment lost 9 bases and the V segment lost 6 bases, leaving 15 bases of the junction unmatched. The CDR3 is 16 amino acids. CDR1 and CDR2 from the germline V gene are SEHNR and FQNEAQ (reference sequence). CDR3 in amino acids: CASSRTGTSQRGIQYF. The CDR3 DNA reads as TGTGCCAGCAGTCGAACAGGGACTAGCCAAAGAGGCATTCAGTACTTC.

The chain uses TRBV5-1 and TRBJ2-3; a weak D match, TRBD1 (6 bases). CDR3 length equals 16 residues. Between the trimmed V and J ends, which lost 0 bases and 4 bases, there was a span of 15 bases. Germline V gene data show CDR1 as SGHRS and CDR2 as YFSETQ. CDR3 sequence (DNA): TGCGCCAGCAGCTTGGGGGCAGGGGAATTACCAGATACGCAGTATTTT. This encodes CASSLGAGELPDTQYF. Using reference TRBV5-1 and TRBJ2-3 for the parts outside the CDR3, the full variable domain is KAGVTQTPRYLIKTRGQQVTLSCSPISGHRSVSWYQQTPGQGLQFLFEYFSETQRNKGNFPGRFSGRQFSNSRSEMNVSTLELGDSALYLCASSLGAGELPDTQYFGPGTRLTVL.

The gene calls are TRBV10-3 and TRBJ2-5, with TRBD1 matching 10 bases. This CDR3 has 16 residues. The V and J ends lost 0 bases and 5 bases, in that order; junction bases with no gene match: 6. CDR1 is ENHRY, CDR2 SYGVKD, per germline. The chain's CDR3 is CAISESRTGGSETQYF. Here the CDR3 DNA reads TGTGCCATCAGTGAGTCAAGGACAGGGGGGTCGGAGACCCAGTACTTC.

This chain joins TRBV9 and TRBJ2-7; 13 positions agree with TRBD2. Looked up from germline, CDR1 is SGDLS and CDR2 is YYNGEE. The V segment lost 10 bases and the J segment 2 bases; nucleotides outside the gene matches: 18. The CDR3 extends over 18 amino acids. This CDR3 is CAGYRGTSGDPTPYEQYF. CDR3 DNA: TGTGCCGGCTACCGGGGGACTAGCGGGGACCCTACCCCCTACGAGCAGTACTTC.

The chain couples TRBV11-2 to TRBJ2-7; D gene unclear. Trimming stripped 5 bases from V and 9 bases from J, with 11 bases between. CDR1 and CDR2 from the germline V gene are SGHAT and FQNNGV. The length of the CDR3 is 11 residues. The CDR3 DNA sequence: TGTGCCAGCAGCCCGGGTGACGGGCAGTACTTC. Its protein product is CASSPGDGQYF.

The V gene is TRBV30, the J gene TRBJ2-1; a possible D gene is TRBD2 (6 bases). CDR1 and CDR2 (germline): GTSNPN, SVGIG (reference sequence). The CDR3 has 14 residues. With 5 bases removed from V and 4 bases from J, the gap between germline ends came to 15 bases. DNA of the CDR3: TGTGCCTGGGCCGGACTGGGGGGATACAATGAGCAGTTCTTC. Encoded protein: CAWAGLGGYNEQFF.

The rearrangement joins TRBV7-6 to TRBJ2-5, with 7 bases lining up with TRBD1. The ends lost 5 bases at V and 2 bases at J; junction bases unmatched: 5. CDR3 length: 14 amino acids. CDR1 is SGHVS and CDR2 is FNYEAQ in the germline V gene. CDR3 nucleotides: TGTGCCAGCAGCCCAGGGACAGCTCAAGAGACCCAGTACTTC. Protein sequence: CASSPGTAQETQYF.

This clone was counted once. The gene calls are TRBV7-8 and TRBJ1-5, with D perhaps matching TRBD1 (5 bases). Per the germline V gene, CDR1 is SGHVS and CDR2 is FQNEAQ. V dropped 1 base and J dropped 7 bases, with 14 bases sitting between them. The CDR3 is made up of 15 amino acids. Written as DNA, the CDR3 is TGTGCCAGCAGCTTAGAGCCCAGGGAGGGACAGCCCCAGCATTTT. Residues: CASSLEPREGQPQHF.

The chain has TRBV29-1 and TRBJ2-1, with 12 bases matching TRBD2. This CDR3 is 16 amino acids long. The J segment lost 4 bases and the V segment lost 1 base, leaving 5 bases of the junction unmatched. Looked up from germline, CDR1 is SQVTM and CDR2 is ANQGSEA. CDR3 coding DNA: TGCAGCGTTGAAGGCCTAGCGGGAGGGGCTTACAATGAGCAGTTCTTC. It encodes CSVEGLAGGAYNEQFF.

The chain combines TRBV6-1 with TRBJ2-3, with a tentative D call TRBD1 (5 bases). The length of the CDR3 is 14 residues. The germline V gene has CDR1 MNHNS and CDR2 SASEGT. V gave up 2 bases and J gave up 3 bases, with 9 bases separating them. The CDR3 nucleotides read TGTGCCAGCAGTGAACAGGGTATTACAGATACGCAGTATTTT. Translation gives CASSEQGITDTQYF.

The V gene is TRBV23-1, the J gene TRBJ1-5, with D possibly matching TRBD1 (5 bases). TRBV23-1 is designated an ORF whose function remains uncertain. This CDR3 is 16 amino acids long. With 4 bases removed from V and 0 bases from J, the gap between germline ends came to 13 bases. CDR3 DNA sequence: TGCGCCAGCAGTCCCTTAGACAGCTATAGCAATCAGCCCCAGCATTTT. It is translated as CASSPLDSYSNQPQHF.

The rearrangement uses TRBV5-1 and TRBJ1-3, with unresolved D. The length of the CDR3 is 17 residues. V was shortened by 1 base and J by 0 bases, with 14 bases between the two germline ends. Germline loops: CDR1 SGHRS, CDR2 YFSETQ. CDR3 bases: TGCGCCAGCAGCTTGACCGGGTTTACTAGCTCTGGAAACACCATATATTTT. Encoded protein: CASSLTGFTSSGNTIYF.

This clone appeared a few times. The rearrangement links TRBV11-3 to TRBJ1-1, with a possible D match to TRBD1 (6 bases). The CDR3 has 14 amino acids. Trimming removed 3 bases at V and 4 bases at J, with 12 bases between. Germline values: CDR1 SGHNT, CDR2 YENEEA. CDR3 loop: CASSFRGPGTEAFF. The CDR3 DNA follows: TGTGCCAGCAGCTTCAGGGGTCCAGGCACTGAAGCTTTCTTT.

The CDR3 DNA reads as TGTGCCAGCAGTGATATGACAGGGAAGCCCGGGGAGCTGTTTTTT. Translation: CASSDMTGKPGELFF. V gene TRBV2 combines with J gene TRBJ2-2; 7 positions match TRBD1. CDR3 length: 15 residues. The ends lost 3 bases at V and 6 bases at J; junction bases unmatched: 7. Germline-derived CDR1 and CDR2 are SNHLY and FYNNEI.

The chain combines TRBV5-4 with TRBJ1-4, with 9 bases lining up with TRBD1. The CDR3 consists of 17 residues. Germline lookup yields CDR1 SGHNT and CDR2 YYREEE (reference sequence). With 4 bases clipped from V and 8 bases from J, the junction kept 15 bases outside the gene matches. CDR3 bases: TGTGCCAGCAGCCGGACAGGGGAAGGCTGGGGGACCGAAAAACTGTTTTTT. Its translation is CASSRTGEGWGTEKLFF.

The CDR3: CASRQARNYGYTF. The DNA of the CDR3 is TGTGCCAGCAGGCAAGCACGTAACTATGGCTACACCTTC. The chain is built from TRBV11-2 and TRBJ1-2; D call uncertain. Between the trimmed V and J ends, which lost 6 bases and 1 base, there was a span of 9 bases. The germline gives CDR1 SGHAT, CDR2 FQNNGV. The CDR3 has 13 amino acids.

This clone showed up just a few times. The chain is built from TRBV7-9 and TRBJ2-7, with 10 bases fitting TRBD2. The CDR3 contains 14 residues. Looked up from germline, CDR1 is SEHNR and CDR2 is FQNEAQ (reference sequence). V dropped 5 bases and J dropped 3; count of bases not matched to a gene: 4. The CDR3 spells CASSPSGGRYEQYF. The CDR3 coding sequence is TGTGCCAGCAGCCCTAGCGGGGGCCGCTACGAGCAGTACTTC.

This clone was seen a single time. The chain links TRBV29-1 to TRBJ2-5; 11 bases map to TRBD1. The V gene end was trimmed by 3 bases and the J gene end by 5 bases; junction bases not matched to a gene: 5. Germline values: CDR1 SQVTM, CDR2 ANQGSEA. This CDR3 is built from 14 residues. DNA of the CDR3: TGCAGCGTTGAGGGACAGGGGGGAGGCGAGACCCAGTACTTC. Translated: CSVEGQGGGETQYF.

This rearrangement joins TRBV9 to TRBJ2-2; TRBD2 agrees at 15 bases. Losses at the gene ends were 3 bases for V and 5 bases for J; bases not matched to a gene: 5. The CDR3 covers 17 residues. The V gene's germline CDR1 is SGDLS and CDR2 YYNGEE. The CDR3, as DNA: TGTGCCAGCAGCGGGACTAGCGGGGGGGGGTCGACCGGGGAGCTGTTTTTT. This gives the protein CASSGTSGGGSTGELFF.

This chain joins TRBV2 and TRBJ1-6; weak D call: TRBD1 (6 bases). Germline CDR1 is SNHLY and CDR2 is FYNNEI. The CDR3 runs 14 residues. Trimming left V 1 base short and J 9 bases short, with 10 bases between. CDR3 in amino acids: CASSEGQGFSPLHF. The CDR3, as DNA: TGTGCCAGCAGTGAAGGTCAGGGGTTTTCACCCCTCCACTTT.

This clone was found a few times. The CDR3 DNA sequence: TGTGCCAGCAGTACCGGGGGGGGGACAGGGGGCAACTCCTACGAGCAGTACTTC. This codes for CASSTGGGTGGNSYEQYF. This chain uses TRBV28 with TRBJ2-7; 12 bases align to TRBD1. V shed 5 bases and J 0 bases; nucleotides not matched to a gene: 11. This CDR3 has 18 amino acids. Germline V gene sequence: CDR1 MDHEN, CDR2 SYDVKM. The complete variable domain, with remaining parts taken from reference TRBV28 and TRBJ2-7, reads DVKVTQSSRYLVKRTGEKVFLECVQDMDHENMFWYRQDPGLGLRLIYFSYDVKMKEKGDIPEGYSVSREKKERFSLILESASTNQTSMYLCASSTGGGTGGNSYEQYFGPGTRLTVT.

J is TRBJ2-7 and V is TRBV5-6, with a weak D call TRBD2 (5 bases). The CDR3 extends over 13 amino acids. V shed 8 bases and J shed 2 bases, with 14 bases lying between them. CDR1 and CDR2 (germline): SGHDT, YYEEEE. The CDR3 DNA reads TGTGCCAGTAAATCGGGGTCTGCCTACGAGCAGTACTTC. This translates into CASKSGSAYEQYF.

The chain combines TRBV7-9 with TRBJ2-7; TRBD1 agrees at 9 bases. The CDR3 sequence is 15 residues long. Germline V gene lookup returns CDR1 SEHNR and CDR2 FQNEAQ (reference sequence). V lost 5 bases, J lost 5 bases, and 10 bases stayed unmatched. This chain's CDR3 is CASSPTDRGWNEQYF. The DNA for the CDR3 is TGTGCCAGCAGCCCGACGGACAGGGGATGGAACGAGCAGTACTTC.

Details on this clone: The sample carries other DNA sequences with the same CDR3. This rearrangement joins TRBV7-9 to TRBJ2-7; possibly TRBD1 for D (5 bases). The CDR3 covers 12 residues. CDR1 SEHNR and CDR2 FQNEAQ come from the germline V gene (reference sequence). V was pared by 3 bases and J by 4 bases, with 7 bases between. CDR3 in DNA: TGTGCCAGCAGCTTGGGGCAGTACGAGCAGTACTTC. Translation gives CASSLGQYEQYF.